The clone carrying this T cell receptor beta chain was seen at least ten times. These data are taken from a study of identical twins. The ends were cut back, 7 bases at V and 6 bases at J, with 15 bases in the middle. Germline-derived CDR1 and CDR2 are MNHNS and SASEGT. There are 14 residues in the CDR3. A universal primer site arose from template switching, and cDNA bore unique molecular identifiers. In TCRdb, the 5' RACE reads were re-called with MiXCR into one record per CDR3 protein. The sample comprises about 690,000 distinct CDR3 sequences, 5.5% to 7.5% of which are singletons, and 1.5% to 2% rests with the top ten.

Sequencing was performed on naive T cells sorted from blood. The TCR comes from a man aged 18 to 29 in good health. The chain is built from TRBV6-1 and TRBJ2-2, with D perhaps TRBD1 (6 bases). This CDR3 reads CASNDRWPAGELFF. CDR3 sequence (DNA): TGTGCCAGCAACGACAGGTGGCCCGCCGGGGAGCTGTTTTTT.